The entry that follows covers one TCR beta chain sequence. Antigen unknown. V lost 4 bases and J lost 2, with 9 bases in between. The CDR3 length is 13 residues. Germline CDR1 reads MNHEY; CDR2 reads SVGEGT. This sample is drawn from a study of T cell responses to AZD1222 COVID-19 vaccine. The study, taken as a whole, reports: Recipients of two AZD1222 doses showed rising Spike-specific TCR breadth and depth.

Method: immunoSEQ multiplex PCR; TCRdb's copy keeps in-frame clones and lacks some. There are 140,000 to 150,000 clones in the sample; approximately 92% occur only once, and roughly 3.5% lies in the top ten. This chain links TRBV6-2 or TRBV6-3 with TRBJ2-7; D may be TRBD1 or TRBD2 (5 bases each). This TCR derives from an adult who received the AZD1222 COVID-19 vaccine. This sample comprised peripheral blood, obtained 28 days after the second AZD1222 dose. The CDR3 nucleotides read TGTGCCAGCAGTTGGGACGTTCCCTACGAGCAGTACTTC. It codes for CASSWDVPYEQYF.